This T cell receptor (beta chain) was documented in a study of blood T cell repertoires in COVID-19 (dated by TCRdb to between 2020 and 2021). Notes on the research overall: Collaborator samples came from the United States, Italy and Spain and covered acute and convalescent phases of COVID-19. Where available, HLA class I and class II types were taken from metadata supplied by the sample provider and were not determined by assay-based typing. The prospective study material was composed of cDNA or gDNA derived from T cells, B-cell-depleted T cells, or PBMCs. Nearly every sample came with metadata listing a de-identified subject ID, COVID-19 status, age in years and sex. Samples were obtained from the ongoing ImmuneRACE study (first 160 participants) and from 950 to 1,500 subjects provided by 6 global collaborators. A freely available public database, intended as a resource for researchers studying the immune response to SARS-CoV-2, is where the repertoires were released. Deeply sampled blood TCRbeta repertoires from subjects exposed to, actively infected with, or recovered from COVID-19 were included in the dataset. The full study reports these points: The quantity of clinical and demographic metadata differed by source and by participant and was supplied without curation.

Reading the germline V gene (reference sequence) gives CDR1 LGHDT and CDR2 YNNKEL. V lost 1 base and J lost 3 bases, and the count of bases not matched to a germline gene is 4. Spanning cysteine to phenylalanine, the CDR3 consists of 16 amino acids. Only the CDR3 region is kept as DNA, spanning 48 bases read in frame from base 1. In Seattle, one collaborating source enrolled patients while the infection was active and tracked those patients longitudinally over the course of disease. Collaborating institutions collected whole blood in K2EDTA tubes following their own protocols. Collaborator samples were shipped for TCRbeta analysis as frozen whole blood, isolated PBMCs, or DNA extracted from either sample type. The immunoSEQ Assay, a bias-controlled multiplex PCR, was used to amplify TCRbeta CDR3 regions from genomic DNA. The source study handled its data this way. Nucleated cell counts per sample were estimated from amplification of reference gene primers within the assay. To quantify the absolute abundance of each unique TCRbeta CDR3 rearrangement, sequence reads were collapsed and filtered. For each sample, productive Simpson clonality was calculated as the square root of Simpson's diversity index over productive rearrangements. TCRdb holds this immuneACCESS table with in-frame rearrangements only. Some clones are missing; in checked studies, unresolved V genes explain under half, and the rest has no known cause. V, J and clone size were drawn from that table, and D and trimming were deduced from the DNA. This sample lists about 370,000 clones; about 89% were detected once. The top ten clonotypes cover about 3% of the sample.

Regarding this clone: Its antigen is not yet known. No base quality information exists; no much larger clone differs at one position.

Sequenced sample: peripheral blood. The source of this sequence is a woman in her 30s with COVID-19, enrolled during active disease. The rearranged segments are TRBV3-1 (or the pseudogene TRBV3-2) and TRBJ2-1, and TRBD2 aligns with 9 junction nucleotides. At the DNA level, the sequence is TGTGCCAGCAGCCAAGGCCTAGCGGGAAACTACAATGAGCAGTTCTTC. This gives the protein CASSQGLAGNYNEQFF.